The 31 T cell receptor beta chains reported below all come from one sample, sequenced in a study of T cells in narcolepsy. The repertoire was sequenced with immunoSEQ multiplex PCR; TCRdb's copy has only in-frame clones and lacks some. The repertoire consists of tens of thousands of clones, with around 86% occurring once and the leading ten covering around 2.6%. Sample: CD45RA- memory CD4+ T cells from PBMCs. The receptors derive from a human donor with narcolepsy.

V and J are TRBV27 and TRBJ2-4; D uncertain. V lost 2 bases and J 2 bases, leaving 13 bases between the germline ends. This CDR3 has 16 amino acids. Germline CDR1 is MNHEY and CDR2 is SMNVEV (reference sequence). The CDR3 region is CASSLSRKGSKNIQYF. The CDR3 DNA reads TGTGCCAGCAGTTTAAGTCGGAAGGGTTCCAAAAACATTCAGTACTTC.

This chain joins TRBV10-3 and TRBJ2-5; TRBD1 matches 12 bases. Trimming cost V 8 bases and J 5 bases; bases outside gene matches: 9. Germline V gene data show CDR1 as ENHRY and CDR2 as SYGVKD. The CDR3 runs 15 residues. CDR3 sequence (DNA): TGTGCCATCTCCGGGACAGGGGGCGGCGGGGAGACCCAGTACTTC. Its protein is CAISGTGGGGETQYF.

In DNA form, the CDR3 reads TGCAGCGTTGAACGGCGTCTTCCAGGCTCCTACGAGCAGTACTTC. Residues: CSVERRLPGSYEQYF. This chain connects TRBV29-1 to TRBJ2-7; D is unclear. CDR1 SQVTM and CDR2 ANQGSEA come from the germline V gene. The CDR3 covers 15 residues. V dropped 2 bases and J dropped 0 bases, with 14 bases sitting between them.

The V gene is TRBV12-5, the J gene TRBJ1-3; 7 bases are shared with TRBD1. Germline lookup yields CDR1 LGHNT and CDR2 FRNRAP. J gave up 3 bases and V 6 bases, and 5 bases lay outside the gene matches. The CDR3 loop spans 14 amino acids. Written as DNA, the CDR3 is TGTGCTAGTGGAACAGGGGAAGGTGGAAACACCATATATTTT. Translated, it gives CASGTGEGGNTIYF. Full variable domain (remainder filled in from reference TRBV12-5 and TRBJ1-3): DARVTQTPRHKVTEMGQEVTMRCQPILGHNTVFWYRQTMMQGLELLAYFRNRAPLDDSGMPKDRFSAEMPDATLATLKIQPSEPRDSAVYFCASGTGEGGNTIYFGEGSWLTVV.

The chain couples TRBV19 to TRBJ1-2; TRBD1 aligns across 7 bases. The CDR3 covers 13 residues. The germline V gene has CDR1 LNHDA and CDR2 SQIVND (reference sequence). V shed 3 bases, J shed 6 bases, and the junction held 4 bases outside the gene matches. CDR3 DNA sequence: TGTGCCAGTAGTATGAGGGGGCAGGATGGCTACACCTTC. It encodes CASSMRGQDGYTF.

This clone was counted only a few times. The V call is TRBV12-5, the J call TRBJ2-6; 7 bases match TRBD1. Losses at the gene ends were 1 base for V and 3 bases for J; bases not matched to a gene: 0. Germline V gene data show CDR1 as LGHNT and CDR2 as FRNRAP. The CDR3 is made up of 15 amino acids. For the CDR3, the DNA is TGTGCTAGTGGTTTGGGACAGGGTGGGGCCAACGTCCTGACTTTC. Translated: CASGLGQGGANVLTF. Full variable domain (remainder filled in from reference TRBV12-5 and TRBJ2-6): DARVTQTPRHKVTEMGQEVTMRCQPILGHNTVFWYRQTMMQGLELLAYFRNRAPLDDSGMPKDRFSAEMPDATLATLKIQPSEPRDSAVYFCASGLGQGGANVLTFGAGSRLTVL.

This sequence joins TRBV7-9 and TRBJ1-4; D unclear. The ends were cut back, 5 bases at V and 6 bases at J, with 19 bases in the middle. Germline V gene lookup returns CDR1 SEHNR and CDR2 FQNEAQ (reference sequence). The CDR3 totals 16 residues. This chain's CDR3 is CASSPETGRDDEKLFF. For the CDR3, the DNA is TGTGCCAGCAGCCCCGAAACCGGGAGAGATGATGAAAAACTGTTTTTT.

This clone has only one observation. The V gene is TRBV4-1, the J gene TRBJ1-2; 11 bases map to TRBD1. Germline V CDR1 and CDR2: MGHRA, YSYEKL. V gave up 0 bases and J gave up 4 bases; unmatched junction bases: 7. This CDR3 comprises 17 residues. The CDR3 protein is CASSQEVGQGAGYGYTF. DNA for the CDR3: TGCGCCAGCAGCCAAGAAGTCGGACAGGGGGCGGGCTATGGCTACACCTTC.

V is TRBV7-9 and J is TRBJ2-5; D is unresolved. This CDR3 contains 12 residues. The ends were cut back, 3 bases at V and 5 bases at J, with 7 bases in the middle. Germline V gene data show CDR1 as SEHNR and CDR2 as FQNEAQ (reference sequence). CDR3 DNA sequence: TGTGCCAGCAGCTTGGCTGTTGAGACCCAGTACTTC. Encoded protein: CASSLAVETQYF.

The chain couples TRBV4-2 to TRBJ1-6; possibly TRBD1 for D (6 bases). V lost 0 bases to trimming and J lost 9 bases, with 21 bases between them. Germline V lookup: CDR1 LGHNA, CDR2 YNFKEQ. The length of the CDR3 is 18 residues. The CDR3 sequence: CASSQDLYVQGGASPLHF. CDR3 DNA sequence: TGTGCCAGCAGCCAAGATCTGTACGTACAGGGAGGTGCTTCACCCCTCCACTTT.

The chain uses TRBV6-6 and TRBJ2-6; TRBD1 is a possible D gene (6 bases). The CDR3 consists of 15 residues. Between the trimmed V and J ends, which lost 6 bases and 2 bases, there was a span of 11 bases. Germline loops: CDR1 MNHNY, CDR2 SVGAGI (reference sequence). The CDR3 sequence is CASRQQGTGANVLTF. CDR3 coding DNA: TGTGCCAGCAGACAACAGGGTACTGGGGCCAACGTCCTGACTTTC.

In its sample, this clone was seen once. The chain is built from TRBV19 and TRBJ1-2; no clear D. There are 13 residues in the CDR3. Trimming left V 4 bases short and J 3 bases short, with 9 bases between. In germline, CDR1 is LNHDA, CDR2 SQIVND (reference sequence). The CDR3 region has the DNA TGTGCCAGTAGTAACGGGGTCGACTATGGCTACACCTTC. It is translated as CASSNGVDYGYTF.

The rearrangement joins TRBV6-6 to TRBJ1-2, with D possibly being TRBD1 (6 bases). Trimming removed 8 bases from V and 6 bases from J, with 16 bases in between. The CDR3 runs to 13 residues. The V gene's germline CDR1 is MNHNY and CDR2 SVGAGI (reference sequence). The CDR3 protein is CASRLGGSDGYTF. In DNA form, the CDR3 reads TGTGCCAGCCGTCTGGGGGGCTCAGATGGCTACACCTTC.

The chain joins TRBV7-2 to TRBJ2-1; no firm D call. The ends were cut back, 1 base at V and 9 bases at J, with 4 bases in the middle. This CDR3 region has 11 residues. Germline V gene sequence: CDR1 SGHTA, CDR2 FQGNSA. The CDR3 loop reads CASSLGGEQFF. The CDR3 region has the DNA TGTGCCAGCAGCTTAGGTGGTGAGCAGTTCTTC.

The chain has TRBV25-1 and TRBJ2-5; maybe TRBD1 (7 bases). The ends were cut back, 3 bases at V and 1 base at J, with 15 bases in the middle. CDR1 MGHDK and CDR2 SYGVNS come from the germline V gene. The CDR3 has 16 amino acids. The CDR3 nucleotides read TGTGCCAGCAGTGACCCCCGACAGGGAGGCCAAGAGACCCAGTACTTC. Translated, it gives CASSDPRQGGQETQYF.

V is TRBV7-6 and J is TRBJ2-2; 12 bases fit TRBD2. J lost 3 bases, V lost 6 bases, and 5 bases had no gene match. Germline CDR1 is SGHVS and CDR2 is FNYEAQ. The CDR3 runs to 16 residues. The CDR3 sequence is CASSLTSGGYTGELFF. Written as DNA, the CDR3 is TGTGCCAGCAGTCTGACTAGCGGGGGTTACACCGGGGAGCTGTTTTTT.

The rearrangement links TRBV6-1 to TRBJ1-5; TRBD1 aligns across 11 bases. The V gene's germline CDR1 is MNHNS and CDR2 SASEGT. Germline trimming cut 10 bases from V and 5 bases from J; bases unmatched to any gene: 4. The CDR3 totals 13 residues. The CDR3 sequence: CATGQGADQPQHF. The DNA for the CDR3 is TGTGCCACTGGACAGGGGGCGGATCAGCCCCAGCATTTT.

CDR3 sequence: CASSLVDKGRVGYTF. In DNA form, the CDR3 reads TGCGCCAGCAGCTTGGTGGACAAGGGGCGGGTAGGCTACACCTTC. V usage is TRBV5-1 and J usage is TRBJ1-2; possible D gene TRBD1, 5 bases. Germline V gene sequence: CDR1 SGHRS, CDR2 YFSETQ. Trimming cost V 0 bases and J 8 bases, with 17 bases left between them. The CDR3 spans 15 residues.

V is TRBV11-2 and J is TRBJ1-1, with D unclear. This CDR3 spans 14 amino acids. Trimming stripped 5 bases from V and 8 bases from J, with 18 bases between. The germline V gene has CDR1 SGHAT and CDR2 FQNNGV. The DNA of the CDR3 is TGTGCCAGCAGCCGGCGGATTTCGACCGTAGAAGCTTTCTTT. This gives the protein CASSRRISTVEAFF.

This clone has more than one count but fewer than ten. As DNA, the CDR3 is TGTGCCAGCAGCTTGTCGGGGGGCTCTGGAAACACCATATATTTT. Its protein product is CASSLSGGSGNTIYF. The gene calls are TRBV11-2 and TRBJ1-3; D perhaps matches TRBD1 (5 bases). Germline V gene lookup returns CDR1 SGHAT and CDR2 FQNNGV. The V end was cut by 3 bases, the J end by 0 bases, with 9 bases between. This CDR3 has 15 residues.

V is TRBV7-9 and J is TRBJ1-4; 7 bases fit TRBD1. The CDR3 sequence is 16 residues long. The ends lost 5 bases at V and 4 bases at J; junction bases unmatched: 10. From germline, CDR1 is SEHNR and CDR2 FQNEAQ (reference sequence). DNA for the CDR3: TGTGCCAGCAGCGGACAGACAGGGCTTTATAATGAAAAACTGTTTTTT. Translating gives CASSGQTGLYNEKLFF.

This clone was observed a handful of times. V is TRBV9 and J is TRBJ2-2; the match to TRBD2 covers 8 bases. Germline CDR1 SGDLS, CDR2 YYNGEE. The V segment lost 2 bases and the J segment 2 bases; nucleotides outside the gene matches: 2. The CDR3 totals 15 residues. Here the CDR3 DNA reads TGTGCCAGCAGCGTCGGGGGGGATAACACCGGGGAGCTGTTTTTT. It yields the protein CASSVGGDNTGELFF. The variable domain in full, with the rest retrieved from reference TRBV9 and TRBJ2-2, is DSGVTQTPKHLITATGQRVTLRCSPRSGDLSVYWYQQSLDQGLQFLIQYYNGEERAKGNILERFSAQQFPDLHSELNLSSLELGDSALYFCASSVGGDNTGELFFGEGSRLTVL.

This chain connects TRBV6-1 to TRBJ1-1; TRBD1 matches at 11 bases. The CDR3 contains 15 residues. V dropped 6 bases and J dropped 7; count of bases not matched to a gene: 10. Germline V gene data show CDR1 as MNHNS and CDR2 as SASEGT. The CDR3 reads CASRSLGTGGVEAFF. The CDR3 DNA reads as TGTGCCAGCAGATCACTTGGGACAGGGGGGGTTGAAGCTTTCTTT.

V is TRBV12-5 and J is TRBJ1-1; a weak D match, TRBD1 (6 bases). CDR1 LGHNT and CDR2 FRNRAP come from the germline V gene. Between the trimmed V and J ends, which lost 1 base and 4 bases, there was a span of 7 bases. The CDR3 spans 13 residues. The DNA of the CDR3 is TGTGCTAGTGGTTTGGACAGGGCCACTGAAGCTTTCTTT. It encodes CASGLDRATEAFF.

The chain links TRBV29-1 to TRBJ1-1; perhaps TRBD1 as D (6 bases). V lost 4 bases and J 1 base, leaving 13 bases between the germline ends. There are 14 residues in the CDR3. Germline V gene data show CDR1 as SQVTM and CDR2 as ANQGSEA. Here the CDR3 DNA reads TGCAGCGTTGTACAGGACAGCACGAACACTGAAGCTTTCTTT. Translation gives CSVVQDSTNTEAFF.

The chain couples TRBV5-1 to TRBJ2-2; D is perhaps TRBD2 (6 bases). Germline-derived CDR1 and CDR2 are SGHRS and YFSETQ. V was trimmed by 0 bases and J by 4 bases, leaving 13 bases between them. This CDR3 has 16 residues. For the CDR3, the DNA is TGCGCCAGCAGCTTGGGGCGACCCGGGGGCACCGGGGAGCTGTTTTTT. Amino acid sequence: CASSLGRPGGTGELFF.

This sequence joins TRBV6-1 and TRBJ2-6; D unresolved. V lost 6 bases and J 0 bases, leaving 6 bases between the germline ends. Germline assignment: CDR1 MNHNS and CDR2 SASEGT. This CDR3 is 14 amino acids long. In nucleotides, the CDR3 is TGTGCCAGCAGGGAGAACTCTGGGGCCAACGTCCTGACTTTC. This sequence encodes CASRENSGANVLTF.

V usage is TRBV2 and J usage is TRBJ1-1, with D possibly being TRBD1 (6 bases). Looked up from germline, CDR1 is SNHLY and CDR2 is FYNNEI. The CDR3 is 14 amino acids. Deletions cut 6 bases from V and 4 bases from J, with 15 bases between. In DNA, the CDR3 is TGTGCCAGCAGCGAACAGGGTCAGGCCACTGAAGCTTTCTTT. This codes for CASSEQGQATEAFF.

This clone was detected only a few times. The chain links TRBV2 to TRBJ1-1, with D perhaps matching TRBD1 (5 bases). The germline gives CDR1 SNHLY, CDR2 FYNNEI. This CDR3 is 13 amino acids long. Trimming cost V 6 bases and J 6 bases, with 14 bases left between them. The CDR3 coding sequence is TGTGCCAGCAGGGACACTACAGGCTCTGAAGCTTTCTTT. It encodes CASRDTTGSEAFF.

The CDR3 region has the DNA TGCGCCAGCAGCTTGGCCGCTGGAAACACTGAAGCTTTCTTT. This codes for CASSLAAGNTEAFF. This rearrangement joins TRBV5-1 to TRBJ1-1; unclear D gene. V was shortened by 0 bases and J by 2 bases, with 8 bases between the two germline ends. The V gene's germline CDR1 is SGHRS and CDR2 YFSETQ. The CDR3 length is 14 residues.

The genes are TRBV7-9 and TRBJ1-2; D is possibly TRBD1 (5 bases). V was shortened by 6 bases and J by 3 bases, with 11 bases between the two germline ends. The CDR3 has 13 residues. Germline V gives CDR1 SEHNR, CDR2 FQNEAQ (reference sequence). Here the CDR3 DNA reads TGTGCCAGCAGTATAGGGGCATACTATGGCTACACCTTC. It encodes CASSIGAYYGYTF. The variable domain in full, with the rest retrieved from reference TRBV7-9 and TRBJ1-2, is DTGVSQNPRHKITKRGQNVTFRCDPISEHNRLYWYRQTLGQGPEFLTYFQNEAQLEKSRLLSDRFSAERPKGSFSTLEIQRTEQGDSAMYLCASSIGAYYGYTFGSGTRLTVV.